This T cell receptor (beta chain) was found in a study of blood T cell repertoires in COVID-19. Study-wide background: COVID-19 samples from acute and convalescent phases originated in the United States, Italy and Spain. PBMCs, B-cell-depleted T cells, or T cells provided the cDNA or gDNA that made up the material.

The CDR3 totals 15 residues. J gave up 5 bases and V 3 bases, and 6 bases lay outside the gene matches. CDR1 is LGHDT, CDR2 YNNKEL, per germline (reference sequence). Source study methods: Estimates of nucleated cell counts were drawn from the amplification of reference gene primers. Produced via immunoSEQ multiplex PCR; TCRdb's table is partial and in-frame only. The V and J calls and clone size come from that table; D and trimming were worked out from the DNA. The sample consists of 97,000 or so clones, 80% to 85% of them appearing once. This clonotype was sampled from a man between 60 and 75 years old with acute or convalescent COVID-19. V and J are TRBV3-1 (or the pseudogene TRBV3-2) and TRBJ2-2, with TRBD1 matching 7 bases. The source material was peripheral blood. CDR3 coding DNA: TGTGCCAGCAGCCAGTCGACAGGGTTGACCGGGGAGCTGTTTTTT. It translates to CASSQSTGLTGELFF.